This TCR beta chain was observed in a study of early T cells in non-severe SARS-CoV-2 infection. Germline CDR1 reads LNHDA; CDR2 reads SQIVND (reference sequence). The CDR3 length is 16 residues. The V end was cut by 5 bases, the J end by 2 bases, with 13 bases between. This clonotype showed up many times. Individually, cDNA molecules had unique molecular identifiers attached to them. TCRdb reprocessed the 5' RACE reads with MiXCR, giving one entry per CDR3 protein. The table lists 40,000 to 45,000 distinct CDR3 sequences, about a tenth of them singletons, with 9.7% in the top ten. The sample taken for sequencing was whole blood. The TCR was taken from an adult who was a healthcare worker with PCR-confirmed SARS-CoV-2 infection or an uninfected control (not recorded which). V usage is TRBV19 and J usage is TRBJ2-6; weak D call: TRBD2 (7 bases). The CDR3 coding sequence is TGTGCCAGTAGTCTCGAGGGGGGGACTGGGGCCAACGTCCTGACTTTC. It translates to CASSLEGGTGANVLTF.